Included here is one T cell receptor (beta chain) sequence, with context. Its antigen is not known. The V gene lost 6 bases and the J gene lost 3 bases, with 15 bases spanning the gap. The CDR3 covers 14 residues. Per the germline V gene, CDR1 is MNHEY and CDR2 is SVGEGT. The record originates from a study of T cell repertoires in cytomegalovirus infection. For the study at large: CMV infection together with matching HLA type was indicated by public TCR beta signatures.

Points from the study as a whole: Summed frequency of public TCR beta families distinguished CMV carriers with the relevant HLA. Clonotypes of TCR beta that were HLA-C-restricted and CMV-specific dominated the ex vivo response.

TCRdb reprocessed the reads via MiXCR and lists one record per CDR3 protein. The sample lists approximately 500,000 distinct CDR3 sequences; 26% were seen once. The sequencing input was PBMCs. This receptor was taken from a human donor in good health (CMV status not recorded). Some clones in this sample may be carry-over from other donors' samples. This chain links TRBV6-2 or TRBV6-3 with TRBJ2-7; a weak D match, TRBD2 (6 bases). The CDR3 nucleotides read TGTGCCAGCAGCCTAGCGCAGGCCATCTACGAGCAGTACTTC. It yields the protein CASSLAQAIYEQYF.